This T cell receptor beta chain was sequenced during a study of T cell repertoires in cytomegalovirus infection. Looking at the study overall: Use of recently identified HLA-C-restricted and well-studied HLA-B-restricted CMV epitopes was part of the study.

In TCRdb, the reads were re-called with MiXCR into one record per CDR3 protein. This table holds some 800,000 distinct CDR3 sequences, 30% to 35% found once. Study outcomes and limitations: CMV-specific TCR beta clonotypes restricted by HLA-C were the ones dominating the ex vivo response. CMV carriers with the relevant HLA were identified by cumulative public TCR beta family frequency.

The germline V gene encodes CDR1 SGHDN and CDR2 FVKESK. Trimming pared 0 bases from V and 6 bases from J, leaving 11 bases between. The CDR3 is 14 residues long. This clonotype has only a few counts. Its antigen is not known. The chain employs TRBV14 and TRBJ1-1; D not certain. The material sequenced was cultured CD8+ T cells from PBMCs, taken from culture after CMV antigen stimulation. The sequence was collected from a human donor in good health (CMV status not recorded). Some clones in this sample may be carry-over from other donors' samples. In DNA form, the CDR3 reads TGTGCCAGCAGCCAAGACCCCCTGCCCCCTGAAGCTTTCTTT. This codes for CASSQDPLPPEAFF. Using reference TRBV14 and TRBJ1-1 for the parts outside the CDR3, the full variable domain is EAGVTQFPSHSVIEKGQTVTLRCDPISGHDNLYWYRRVMGKEIKFLLHFVKESKQDESGMPNNRFLAERTGGTYSTLKVQPAELEDSGVYFCASSQDPLPPEAFFGQGTRLTVV.